This T cell receptor beta chain was identified during a study of T-cell reconstitution after alpha-beta-depleted transplantation in children. Between the trimmed V and J ends, which lost 4 bases and 3 bases, there was a span of 13 bases. The CDR3 totals 13 residues. Germline CDR1 reads DFQATT; CDR2 reads SNEGSKA (reference sequence). The study's findings and limits: Surviving recipient cells, namely T cells and thymic progenitors, were the source of high day-60 TCRbeta diversity in some patients. Expanded graft clones, several hundred of them, were reportedly the source of alpha-beta T cells about two months after transplant. After one year, T-cell counts and TCRbeta diversity mostly came from new T cells.

Comment on this clonotype: Its matching antigen is unknown.

For TCRbeta, the library was prepared with unique molecular identifiers. From the PCR reads, TCRdb called clonotypes with MiXCR, one entry per CDR3 protein. Found here are 670,000 or so distinct CDR3 sequences, around 13% of them singletons; the top ten hold 0.79%. The material sequenced was PBMCs, taken before TCRalphabeta/CD19-depleted stem cell transplant. The rearrangement joins TRBV20-1 to TRBJ2-7; TRBD2 is a possible D gene (5 bases). The TCR sequence derives from a girl under 10 years old with congenital amegakaryocytic thrombocytopenia, due to receive a stem cell transplant. For the CDR3, the DNA is TGCAGTGCTATCAGACGGGAAGTCTACGAGCAGTACTTC. It yields the protein CSAIRREVYEQYF.